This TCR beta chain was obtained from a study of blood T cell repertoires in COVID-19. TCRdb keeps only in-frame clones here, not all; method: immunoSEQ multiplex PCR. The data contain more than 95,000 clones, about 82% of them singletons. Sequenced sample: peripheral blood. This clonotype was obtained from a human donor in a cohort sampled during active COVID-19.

DNA of the CDR3: TGCGCCAGCAGCCCCCCATCACAGGTCTACGAGCAGTACTTC. It codes for CASSPPSQVYEQYF. This chain uses TRBV4-1 with TRBJ2-7; perhaps TRBD1 as D (5 bases). The V and J ends lost 4 bases and 3 bases respectively, with 13 bases between them. Germline V gene lookup returns CDR1 MGHRA and CDR2 YSYEKL. The CDR3 sequence is 14 residues long.